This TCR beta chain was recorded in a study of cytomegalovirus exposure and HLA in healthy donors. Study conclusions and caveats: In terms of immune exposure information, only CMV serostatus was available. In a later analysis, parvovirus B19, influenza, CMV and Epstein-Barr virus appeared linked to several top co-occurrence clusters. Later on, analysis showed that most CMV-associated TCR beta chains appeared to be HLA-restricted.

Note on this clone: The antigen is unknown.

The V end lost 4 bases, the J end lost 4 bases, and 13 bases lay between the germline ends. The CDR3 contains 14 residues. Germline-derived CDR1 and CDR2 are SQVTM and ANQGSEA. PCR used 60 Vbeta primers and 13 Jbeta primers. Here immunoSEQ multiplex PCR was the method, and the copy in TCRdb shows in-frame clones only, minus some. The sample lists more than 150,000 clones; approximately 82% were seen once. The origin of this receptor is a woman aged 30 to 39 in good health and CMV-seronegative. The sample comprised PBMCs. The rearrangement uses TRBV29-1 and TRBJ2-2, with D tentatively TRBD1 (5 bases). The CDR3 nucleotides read TGCAGCGTTGTTCTGGGGCAGGGCACCGGGGAGCTGTTTTTT. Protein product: CSVVLGQGTGELFF.